One T cell receptor (beta chain) is described in this entry. Only in-frame clones appear in the TCRdb table, and some are missing; sequencing was by immunoSEQ multiplex PCR. In the table there are roughly 1 million clones, about 75% of which are singletons. This entry comes from a study of shared clonotypes between healthy human individuals. The V end lost 3 bases, the J end lost 3 bases, and 10 bases lay between the germline ends. There are 14 residues in the CDR3. Germline V CDR1 and CDR2: SGDLS, YYNGEE. This TCR was sampled from a man between 18 and 29 years old in good health. The material sequenced was memory CD4+ T cells sorted from blood. Sample subset: CD45RA-negative fraction. The chain combines TRBV9 with TRBJ1-5; a weak D match, TRBD1 (5 bases). CDR3 amino acids: CASSEGTTNQPQHF. The CDR3 DNA follows: TGTGCCAGCAGCGAAGGGACCACCAATCAGCCCCAGCATTTT.